The 8 T cell receptor beta chains below all came from one sample that was sequenced in a study of shared clonotypes between healthy human individuals. Using immunoSEQ multiplex PCR, the repertoire was profiled, and TCRdb retains in-frame clones only, with some absent. The profile covers 2 million to 2.5 million clones, with approximately 94% appearing a single time and more than 0.35% taken by the ten largest. Sequenced input: naive CD4+ T cells from PBMCs. The subset was: CD45RA+ positively selected. These receptors came from a young man in good health. Some clones in this sample may be carry-over from other donors' samples.

This chain connects TRBV28 to TRBJ1-4; D is ambiguous. The CDR3 runs to 12 residues. Germline assignment: CDR1 MDHEN and CDR2 SYDVKM. The germline V and J ends were trimmed by 4 bases and 6 bases, with 6 bases remaining between them. The CDR3 region has the DNA TGTGCCAGCAGTTCCGCCTATGAAAAACTGTTTTTT. This gives the protein CASSSAYEKLFF.

The V call is TRBV7-9, the J call TRBJ2-5, with D maybe TRBD1 (6 bases). The ends were cut back, 5 bases at V and 4 bases at J, with 17 bases in the middle. Germline CDR1 and CDR2: SEHNR and FQNEAQ (reference sequence). This CDR3 spans 15 amino acids. CDR3 protein: CASSPTLTGLETQYF. The CDR3 DNA follows: TGTGCCAGCAGCCCTACCTTGACAGGTTTAGAGACCCAGTACTTC.

J is TRBJ2-2 and V is TRBV28, with TRBD1 as a possible D gene (6 bases). Trimming took 10 bases from V and 0 from J, leaving 27 bases between them. Germline CDR1 reads MDHEN; CDR2 reads SYDVKM. The CDR3 sequence is 19 residues long. Here the CDR3 reads CATGPFRLTGIANTGELFF. The CDR3, as DNA: TGTGCCACCGGTCCGTTTCGGTTGACAGGCATCGCGAACACCGGGGAGCTGTTTTTT.

The CDR3 DNA follows: TGCGCCAGCAGCTTGGATCCGGCGGAGAGCTCCTACAATGAGCAGTTCTTC. Encoded protein: CASSLDPAESSYNEQFF. The chain recombines TRBV5-1 with TRBJ2-1, with D unclear. In germline, CDR1 is SGHRS, CDR2 YFSETQ. The V and J ends lost 0 bases and 0 bases respectively, with 13 bases between them. The CDR3 length is 17 residues.

This chain links TRBV18 with TRBJ1-2; D gene unclear. This CDR3 is built from 13 residues. CDR1 and CDR2 from the germline V gene are KGHSH and LQKENI. Trimming stripped 3 bases from V and 12 bases from J, with 17 bases between. The chain's CDR3 is CASSPSVAQAHTF. CDR3 nucleotide sequence: TGTGCCAGCTCACCTTCAGTTGCGCAGGCTCACACCTTC.

The chain links TRBV7-2 to TRBJ2-1, with a tentative D call TRBD2 (5 bases). The CDR3 totals 16 residues. Germline values: CDR1 SGHTA, CDR2 FQGNSA. V gave up 6 bases and J gave up 6 bases, with 21 bases separating them. The CDR3 bases are TGTGCCAGCAGGTTATTAAGCGGTTCTACGTTCAATGAGCAGTTCTTC. This sequence encodes CASRLLSGSTFNEQFF. The full variable domain, completed using reference TRBV7-2 and TRBJ2-1, is GAGVSQSPSNKVTEKGKDVELRCDPISGHTALYWYRQSLGQGLEFLIYFQGNSAPDKSGLPSDRFSAERTGGSVSTLTIQRTQQEDSAVYLCASRLLSGSTFNEQFFGPGTRLTVL.

This clone was seen just once. The rearrangement uses TRBV5-4 and TRBJ2-4; 14 positions agree with TRBD2. The CDR3 runs to 18 residues. The V segment lost 0 bases and the J segment 0 bases; nucleotides outside the gene matches: 2. Germline assignment: CDR1 SGHNT and CDR2 YYREEE (reference sequence). The CDR3 protein is CASSLGLAGGAAKNIQYF. Here the CDR3 DNA reads TGTGCCAGCAGCTTGGGACTAGCGGGAGGGGCAGCCAAAAACATTCAGTACTTC.

Of note for this clone: The same CDR3 is also encoded by other DNA sequences in this sample. The CDR3 spells CASSQASTATNEKLFF. CDR3 DNA: TGCGCCAGCAGCCAGGCCTCGACGGCAACTAATGAAAAACTGTTTTTT. This chain links TRBV4-1 with TRBJ1-4, with no clear D. The V end lost 3 bases, the J end lost 0 bases, and 11 bases lay between the germline ends. This CDR3 is built from 16 residues. Germline-derived CDR1 and CDR2 are MGHRA and YSYEKL.